One sample yielded the 20 T cell receptor beta chains listed below, sequenced in a study of tumor-infiltrating lymphocytes in primary liver carcinoma. TCR beta cDNA was made from 450 to 500 ng total RNA with a constant-region primer. Libraries covering TCR beta were generated through three nested multiplex PCR rounds (using a slightly modified ARM-PCR). Primers for the first two PCR rounds were TRBV1-TRBV30 forward primers and a C-beta reverse primer (approximately 10 cycles per round). TCRdb re-called the multiplex PCR reads through MiXCR, storing one row per CDR3 protein. The data hold hundreds of thousands of distinct CDR3 sequences, with nearly 60% observed a single time. Unsorted whole blood supplied the RNA, and germline DNA was extracted too. The sequenced sample was peripheral blood. These receptors were collected from a woman aged 25 to 39 with primary liver carcinoma and hepatitis B virus infection.

V gene TRBV14 combines with J gene TRBJ2-2, with 8 bases fitting TRBD1. With V trimmed by 0 bases and J by 9 bases, 6 bases remained unmatched. CDR3 length: 15 residues. CDR1 and CDR2 (germline): SGHDN, FVKESK. CDR3 in DNA: TGTGCCAGCAGCCAAGACATGACAGGGGCCTGGGAGCTGTTTTTT. Translating it yields CASSQDMTGAWELFF.

On this clonotype itself: The germline gene is not matched at one end of the junction; a read error may be the cause. This chain links TRBV5-1 with TRBJ2-2; 7 positions match TRBD1. CDR1 and CDR2 from the germline V gene are SGHRS and YFSETQ. CDR3 length: 13 amino acids. CDR3 residues: CASSQGGPGEPFF. CDR3 DNA: TGCGCCAGCAGCCAAGGGGGCCCCGGGGAGCCGTTTTTT.

As for this clonotype: A much larger clone is a single base away; this may be a read error. The rearrangement links TRBV5-4 to TRBJ2-5, with 8 bases aligning to TRBD2. The CDR3 spans 14 residues. The germline V gene has CDR1 SGHNT and CDR2 YYREEE (reference sequence). After removal of 5 bases from V and 3 bases from J, the junction contained 6 bases not matched to a gene. Here the CDR3 DNA reads TGTGCCAGCAGACTGGGGACTAGGGAAGAGACCCAGTACTTC. It specifies CASRLGTREETQYF.

Of note for this clonotype: A much larger clone lies one base from this, so it may be a read error. The V call is TRBV6-1, the J call TRBJ2-1; 9 nucleotides align to TRBD2. The CDR3 has 16 residues. From germline, CDR1 is MNHNS and CDR2 SASEGT. In DNA form, the CDR3 reads TGTGCCAGCAGTGAAGATGCGGGAGGGCCCTACTATGAGCAGTTCTTC. The encoded protein is CASSEDAGGPYYEQFF.

The rearrangement joins TRBV5-6 to TRBJ2-7, with 8 bases that match TRBD2. The CDR3 is made up of 15 amino acids. Germline CDR1 SGHDT, CDR2 YYEEEE. J lost 2 bases, V lost 6 bases, and 10 bases had no gene match. The CDR3 nucleotides read TGTGCCAGCATCAAAACCGGAGCGGGAGCCTACGAGCAGTACTTC. Translated, it gives CASIKTGAGAYEQYF.

Of note for this clonotype: A much larger clone differs by one base, so this may be a read error. The genes are TRBV6-5 and TRBJ2-4, with a possible D match to TRBD2 (5 bases). V was cut by 8 bases and J by 3 bases, with 20 bases left in between. From germline, CDR1 is MNHEY and CDR2 SVGAGI. The CDR3 length is 16 residues. This chain's CDR3 is CASGRSVEAIKNIQYF. Written as DNA, the CDR3 is TGTGCCAGCGGCCGCTCGGTGGAGGCCATCAAAAACATTCAGTACTTC.

Ten or more counts support this clonotype. The chain is built from TRBV10-2 and TRBJ2-1; TRBD1 matches at 9 bases. V was pared by 9 bases and J by 3 bases, with 6 bases of the junction left unmatched. The CDR3 is made up of 14 amino acids. The V gene's germline CDR1 is WSHSY and CDR2 SAAADI. As DNA, the CDR3 is TGCGCCAGTATCCGGGACAGGGTCTACAATGAGCAGTTCTTC. Amino acids: CASIRDRVYNEQFF.

Only one count was recorded for this clonotype. A read error may account for a junction end that differs from germline. The J gene is TRBJ1-2, the V gene TRBV11-2; D not resolved. This CDR3 spans 15 amino acids. Germline CDR1 is SGHAT and CDR2 is FQNNGV. The DNA for the CDR3 is TGTACCAGCAGCGCGTGGGAGAGAGCTAACTATGGCTACACCTTC. Its translation: CTSSAWERANYGYTF.

Concerning this clonotype: Germline is not matched at one junction end, which may reflect a read error. The V and J genes are TRBV4-3 and TRBJ2-3; D call uncertain. The CDR3 is 14 residues long. The germline CDR1 and CDR2 sequences are LGHNA and YSLEER. The CDR3, as DNA: TGCGCCAGCAGCCAAGCGCGAAGCACAGATACGCGGTATTTT. The encoded protein is CASSQARSTDTRYF.

By proportion, this clonotype is medium-sized. This rearrangement joins TRBV11-2 to TRBJ2-2, with 9 bases matching TRBD1. CDR3 length: 16 amino acids. Germline V CDR1 and CDR2: SGHAT, FQNNGV. Trimming at V came to 6 bases and at J to 0 bases, leaving 5 bases not matched to a gene. CDR3 region: CASSPRQGANTGELFF. DNA for the CDR3: TGTGCCAGCAGTCCCAGACAGGGGGCGAACACCGGGGAGCTGTTTTTT.

This clonotype came up many times. Its ends do not fully match the called genes, so a read error is possible. The rearrangement uses TRBV29-1 and TRBJ2-1; TRBD2 matches 9 bases. This CDR3 has 11 residues. Germline loops: CDR1 SQVTM, CDR2 ANQGSEA. The CDR3 nucleotides are TGCAGCGTTCCAACCGGGACTAGCTTCGTCTTC. Amino acids: CSVPTGTSFVF.

V and J are TRBV6-9 and TRBJ2-3; D is tentatively TRBD1 or TRBD2 (5 bases each). CDR1 and CDR2 (germline): MNHGY, SVAAGI. The CDR3 sequence is 14 residues long. V was trimmed by 7 bases and J by 5 bases, leaving 16 bases between them. Here the CDR3 reads CASINRDGLDTQYF. In DNA, the CDR3 is TGTGCCAGCATTAACCGGGACGGCTTAGATACGCAGTATTTT.

In its sample, this clonotype was seen many times. The chain uses TRBV11-2 and TRBJ2-3, with TRBD2 matching 8 bases. The germline gives CDR1 SGHAT, CDR2 FQNNGV. This CDR3 region has 16 residues. Unmatched junction bases numbered 12, after V lost 5 bases and J lost 5 bases. The chain's CDR3 is CASSTTGGGLIDTQYF. The DNA of the CDR3 is TGTGCCAGCAGCACAACGGGGGGGGGGCTGATAGATACGCAGTATTTT. The whole variable domain, remainder taken from reference TRBV11-2 and TRBJ2-3, is EAGVAQSPRYKIIEKRQSVAFWCNPISGHATLYWYQQILGQGPKLLIQFQNNGVVDDSQLPKDRFSAERLKGVDSTLKIQPAKLEDSAVYLCASSTTGGGLIDTQYFGPGTRLTVL.

Written as DNA, the CDR3 is TGTGCCAGCAGTCCCTCGGTTCCAGTTTTGTACTTC. It is translated as CASSPSVPVLYF. V gene TRBV12-3 or TRBV12-4 combines with J gene TRBJ2-7, with no clear D. The CDR3 covers 12 residues. V was pared by 5 bases and J by 12 bases, with 17 bases between.

With regard to this clonotype: This sequence may be a read error, since a much larger clone differs from it by one base. V and J are TRBV29-1 and TRBJ2-1, with D unclear. The CDR3 contains 12 residues. CDR1 SQVTM and CDR2 ANQGSEA come from the germline V gene. CDR3 sequence reads: CSVGGTYDEQFF. Written as DNA, the CDR3 is TGCAGCGTTGGAGGCACCTACGATGAGCAGTTCTTC.

Concerning this clonotype: A much more abundant neighbour one base away suggests this may be a read error. CDR3 sequence (DNA): TGTCCCAGCAGCACCGGGTTTGTCCGTCAGCCCCAGCATTTT. Protein: CPSSTGFVRQPQHF. This chain links TRBV6-2 or TRBV6-3 with TRBJ1-5, with unresolved D. The CDR3 is 14 residues long. Germline assignment: CDR1 MNHEY and CDR2 SVGEGT.

This clonotype was counted a few times. The chain is built from TRBV12-3 or TRBV12-4 and TRBJ2-7; tentatively, D is TRBD2 (6 bases). This CDR3 is 16 amino acids long. V was trimmed by 4 bases and J by 0 bases, leaving 16 bases between them. CDR3 sequence (DNA): TGTGCCAGCAGTTCCGCAGACATCGGGAGCTCCTACGAGCAGTACTTC. Its translation: CASSSADIGSSYEQYF.

Concerning this clonotype: Just one base apart from a much larger clone, this may be a read error. This chain connects TRBV4-2 to TRBJ2-2; 11 bases map to TRBD2. The germline V gene has CDR1 LGHNA and CDR2 YNFKEQ. There are 17 residues in the CDR3. CDR3 DNA sequence: TGTGCCAGCAGCCAAGAGGTGGTAGCGGGAGGGCTCGGGGAGCTGCTTTTT. This gives the protein CASSQEVVAGGLGELLF.

Comments on this clonotype: Its ends do not fully match the called genes, so a read error is possible. This sequence joins TRBV11-2 and TRBJ2-3; the D gene is possibly TRBD2 (7 bases). Germline CDR1 reads SGHAT; CDR2 reads FQNNGV. The CDR3 consists of 15 residues. CDR3 loop: CTSSLGGRAQDTQYF. CDR3 DNA: TGTACCAGCAGCCTAGGGGGGAGGGCCCAAGATACGCAGTATTTT.

As regards this clonotype: The conserved closing phenylalanine or tryptophan is absent in this CDR3, likely reflecting a read error. CDR3 DNA: TGTGCCAGCAGCTTTCGGTTAAAAACCTCCTACGAGCAGTACCTC. This gives the protein CASSFRLKTSYEQYL. The V call is TRBV11-3, the J call TRBJ2-7, with D unresolved. The germline gives CDR1 SGHNT, CDR2 YENEEA. The CDR3 covers 15 residues. Trimming left V 3 bases short and J 0 bases short, with 12 bases between.